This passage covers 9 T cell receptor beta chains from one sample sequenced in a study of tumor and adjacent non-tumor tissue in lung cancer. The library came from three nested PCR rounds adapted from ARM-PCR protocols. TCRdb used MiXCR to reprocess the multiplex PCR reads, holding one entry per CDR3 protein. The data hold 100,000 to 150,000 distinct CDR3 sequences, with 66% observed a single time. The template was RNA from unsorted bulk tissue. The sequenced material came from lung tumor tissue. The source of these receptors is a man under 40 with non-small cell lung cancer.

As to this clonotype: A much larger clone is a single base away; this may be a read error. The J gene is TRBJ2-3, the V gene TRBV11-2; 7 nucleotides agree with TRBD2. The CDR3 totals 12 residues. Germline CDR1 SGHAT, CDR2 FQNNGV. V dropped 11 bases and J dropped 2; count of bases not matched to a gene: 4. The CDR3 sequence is CAAGVNTDTQYF. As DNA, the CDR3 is TGTGCCGCGGGAGTGAACACAGATACGCAGTATTTT.

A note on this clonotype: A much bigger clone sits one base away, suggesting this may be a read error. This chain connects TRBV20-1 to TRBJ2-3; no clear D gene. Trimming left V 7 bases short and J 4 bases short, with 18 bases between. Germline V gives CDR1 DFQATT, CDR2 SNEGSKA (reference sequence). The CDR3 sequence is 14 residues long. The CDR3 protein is CSVSLPGVADTQYF. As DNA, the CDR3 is TGCAGTGTTAGTTTGCCCGGAGTGGCAGATACGCAGTATTTT.

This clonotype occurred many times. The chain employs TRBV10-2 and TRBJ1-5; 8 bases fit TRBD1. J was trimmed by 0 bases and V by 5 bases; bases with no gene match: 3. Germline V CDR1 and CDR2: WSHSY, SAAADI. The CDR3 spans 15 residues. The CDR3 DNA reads TGCGCCAGCAGTCTGACAGGGGATAGCAATCAGCCCCAGCATTTT. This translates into CASSLTGDSNQPQHF.

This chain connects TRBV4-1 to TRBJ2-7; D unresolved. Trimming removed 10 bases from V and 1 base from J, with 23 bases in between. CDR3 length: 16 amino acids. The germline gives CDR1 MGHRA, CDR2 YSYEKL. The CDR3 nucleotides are TGCGCCAACAACCAAGAATGGCCCTTTGGGTCCTACGAGCAGTACTTC. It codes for CANNQEWPFGSYEQYF.

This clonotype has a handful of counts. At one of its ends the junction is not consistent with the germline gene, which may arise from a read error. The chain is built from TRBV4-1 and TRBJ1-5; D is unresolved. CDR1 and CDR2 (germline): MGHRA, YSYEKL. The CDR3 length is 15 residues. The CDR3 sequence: CASSQDQRSNQPQHF. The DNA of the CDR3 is TGCGCCAGCAGCCAAGATCAACGTAGCAATCAGCCTCAGCATTTT.

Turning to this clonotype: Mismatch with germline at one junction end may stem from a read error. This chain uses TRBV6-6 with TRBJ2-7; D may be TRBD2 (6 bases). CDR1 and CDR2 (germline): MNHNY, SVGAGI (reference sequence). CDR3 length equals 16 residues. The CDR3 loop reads CTSSPRRAGTSYEQYF. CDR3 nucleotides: TGTACCAGCAGTCCCCGGAGGGCGGGGACCTCCTACGAACAGTACTTC.

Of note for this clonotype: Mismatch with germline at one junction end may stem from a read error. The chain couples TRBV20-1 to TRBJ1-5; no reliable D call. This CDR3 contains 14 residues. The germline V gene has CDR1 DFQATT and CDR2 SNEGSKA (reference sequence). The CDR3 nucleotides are TGTAGTGCTAGAAATTCGAACGGTAATCAGCCCCAGCATTTT. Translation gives CSARNSNGNQPQHF.

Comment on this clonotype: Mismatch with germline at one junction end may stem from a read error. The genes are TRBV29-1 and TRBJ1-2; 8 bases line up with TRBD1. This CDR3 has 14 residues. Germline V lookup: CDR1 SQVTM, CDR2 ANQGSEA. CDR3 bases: TGCAGCGCTGAAGATCGGTATGGACAGGGTGGCTACACCTTC. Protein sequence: CSAEDRYGQGGYTF.

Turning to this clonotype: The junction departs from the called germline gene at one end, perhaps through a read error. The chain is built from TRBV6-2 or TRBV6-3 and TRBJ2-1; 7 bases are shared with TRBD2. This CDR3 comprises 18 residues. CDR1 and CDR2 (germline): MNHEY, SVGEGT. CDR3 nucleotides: TGTGCCAGCAGACGCGGCGGGCTGCGGGGGAGCTCCTACAATGAGCAATTCTTC. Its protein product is CASRRGGLRGSSYNEQFF.